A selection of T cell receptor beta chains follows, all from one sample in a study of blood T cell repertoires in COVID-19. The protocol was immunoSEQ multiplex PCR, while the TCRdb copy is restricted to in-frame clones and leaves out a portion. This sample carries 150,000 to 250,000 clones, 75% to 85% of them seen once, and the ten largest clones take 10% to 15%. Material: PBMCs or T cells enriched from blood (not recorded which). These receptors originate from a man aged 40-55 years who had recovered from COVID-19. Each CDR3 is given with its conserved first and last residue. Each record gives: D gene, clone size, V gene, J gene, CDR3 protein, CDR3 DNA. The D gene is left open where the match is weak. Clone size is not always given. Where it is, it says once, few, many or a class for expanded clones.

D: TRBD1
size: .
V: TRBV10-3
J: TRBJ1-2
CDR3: CAISVGDRVLGYTF
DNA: TGTGCCATCAGTGTCGGGGACAGGGTCCTCGGCTACACCTTC

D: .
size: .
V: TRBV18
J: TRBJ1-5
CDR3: CASSFQGADQPQHF
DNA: TGTGCCAGCTCCTTCCAGGGTGCCGATCAGCCCCAGCATTTT

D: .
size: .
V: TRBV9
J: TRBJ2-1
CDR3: CASSPLADIRNEQFF
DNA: TGTGCCAGCAGCCCCCTGGCGGACATCAGGAATGAGCAGTTCTTC

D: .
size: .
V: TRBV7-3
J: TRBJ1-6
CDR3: CASSLTGGPSSPLHF
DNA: TGTGCCAGCAGCTTAACGGGAGGGCCCAGTTCACCCCTCCACTTT

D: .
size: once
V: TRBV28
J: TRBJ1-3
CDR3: CASSLPADGNTIYF
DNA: TGTGCCAGCAGTTTACCCGCAGACGGGAACACCATATATTTT

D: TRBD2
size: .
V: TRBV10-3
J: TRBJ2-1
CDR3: CAIRTSGTAVTSGSRNEQFF
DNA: TGTGCCATCAGGACCAGTGGGACAGCCGTTACTAGCGGGAGTCGGAATGAGCAGTTCTTC

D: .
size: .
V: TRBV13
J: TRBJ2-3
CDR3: CASSLWGVDTQYF
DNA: TGTGCCAGCAGCTTATGGGGGGTGGATACGCAGTATTTT

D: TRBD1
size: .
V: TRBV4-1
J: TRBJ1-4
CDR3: CASNRDRSATNEKLFF
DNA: TGCGCCAGCAACAGGGACAGGAGTGCAACTAATGAAAAACTGTTTTTT

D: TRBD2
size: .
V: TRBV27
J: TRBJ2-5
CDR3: CASSSLPGLGSETQYF
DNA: TGTGCCAGCAGTTCCCTCCCGGGACTAGGTTCAGAGACCCAGTACTTC

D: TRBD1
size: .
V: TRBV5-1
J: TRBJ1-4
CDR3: CASSWTGTDEKLFF
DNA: TGCGCCAGCAGCTGGACAGGGACCGATGAAAAACTGTTTTTT

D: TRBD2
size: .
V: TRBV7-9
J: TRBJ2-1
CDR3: CASSTGTSGTEQFF
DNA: TGTGCCAGCAGCACCGGGACTAGCGGGACTGAGCAGTTCTTC

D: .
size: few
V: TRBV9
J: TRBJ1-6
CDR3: CASSVGVGPYNSPLHF
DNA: TGTGCCAGCAGCGTAGGAGTGGGGCCCTATAATTCACCCCTCCACTTT

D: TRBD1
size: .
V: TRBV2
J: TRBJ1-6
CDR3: CASSAVGQHYNSPLHF
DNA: TGTGCCAGCAGTGCTGTGGGACAGCATTATAATTCACCCCTCCACTTT

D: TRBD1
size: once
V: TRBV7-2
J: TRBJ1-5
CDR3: CASSPGQGNNQPQHF
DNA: TGTGCCAGCAGCCCCGGACAGGGAAACAATCAGCCCCAGCATTTT

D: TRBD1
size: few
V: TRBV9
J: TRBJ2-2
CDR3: CASSAGQGGYSGELFF
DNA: TGTGCCAGCAGCGCCGGACAGGGCGGATATAGCGGGGAGCTGTTTTTT

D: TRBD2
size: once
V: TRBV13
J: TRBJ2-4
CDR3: CATSWGLAGNIQYF
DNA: TGTGCCACCAGTTGGGGACTAGCGGGAAACATTCAGTACTTC

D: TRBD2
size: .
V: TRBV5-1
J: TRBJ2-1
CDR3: CASSLGRGLAGASGEQFF
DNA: TGCGCCAGCAGCTTGGGTAGGGGACTAGCGGGAGCAAGTGGGGAGCAGTTCTTC

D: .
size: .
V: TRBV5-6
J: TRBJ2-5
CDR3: CASCDSRQETQYF
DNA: TGTGCCAGCTGTGACAGCAGACAAGAGACCCAGTACTTC

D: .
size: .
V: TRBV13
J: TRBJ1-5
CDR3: CASSLARANQPQHF
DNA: TGTGCCAGCAGCTTAGCCAGGGCAAATCAGCCCCAGCATTTT

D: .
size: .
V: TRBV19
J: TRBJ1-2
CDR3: CASSPGPTLPMGGYTF
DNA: TGTGCCAGTAGCCCCGGTCCCACCCTCCCTATGGGCGGCTACACCTTC

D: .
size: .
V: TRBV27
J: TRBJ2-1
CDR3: CASSLFPGKFYNEQFF
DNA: TGTGCCAGCAGTTTATTCCCCGGGAAGTTCTACAATGAGCAGTTCTTC

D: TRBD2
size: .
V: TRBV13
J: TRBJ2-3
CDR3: CASSRKGLAGTDTQYF
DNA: TGTGCCAGCAGCCGTAAGGGACTAGCGGGCACAGATACGCAGTATTTT

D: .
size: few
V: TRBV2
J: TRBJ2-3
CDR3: CASSERGTTSTDTQYF
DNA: TGTGCCAGCAGTGAAAGGGGGACGACTAGCACAGATACGCAGTATTTT

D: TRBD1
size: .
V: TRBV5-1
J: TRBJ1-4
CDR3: CASSLQGASTNEKLFF
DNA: TGCGCCAGCAGCCTGCAGGGGGCGTCTACAAATGAAAAACTGTTTTTT

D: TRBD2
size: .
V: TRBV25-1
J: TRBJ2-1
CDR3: CASGGLAVYNEQFF
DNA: TGTGCCAGCGGGGGACTAGCGGTATACAATGAGCAGTTCTTC

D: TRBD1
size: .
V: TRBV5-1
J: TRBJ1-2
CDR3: CASSLGDSLYGYTF
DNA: TGCGCCAGCAGCTTGGGGGACAGCCTCTATGGCTACACCTTC

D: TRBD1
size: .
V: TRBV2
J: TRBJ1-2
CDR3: CASSADRGSDGYTF
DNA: TGTGCCAGCAGTGCGGACAGGGGAAGCGATGGCTACACCTTC

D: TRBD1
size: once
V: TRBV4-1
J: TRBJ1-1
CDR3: CASKRTGGTEAFF
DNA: TGCGCCAGCAAAAGGACAGGGGGCACTGAAGCTTTCTTT

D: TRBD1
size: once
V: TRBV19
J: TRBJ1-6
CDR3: CASSIRTGTYNSPLHF
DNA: TGTGCCAGTAGTATTCGGACAGGGACCTATAATTCACCCCTCCACTTT

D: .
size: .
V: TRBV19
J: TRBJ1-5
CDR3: CASSTRVNQPQHF
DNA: TGTGCCAGTAGTACCAGGGTCAATCAGCCCCAGCATTTT

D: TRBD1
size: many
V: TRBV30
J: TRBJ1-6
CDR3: CAWSVRRTGSKDSPLHF
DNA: TGTGCCTGGAGTGTTCGTAGGACAGGGTCTAAGGATTCACCCCTCCACTTT

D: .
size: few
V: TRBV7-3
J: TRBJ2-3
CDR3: CASSLSSRGGPSTDTQYF
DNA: TGTGCCAGCAGCTTATCGTCCCGCGGCGGGCCTAGCACAGATACGCAGTATTTT

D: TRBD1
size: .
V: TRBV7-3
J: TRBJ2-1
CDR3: CASRTGTAPSGEQFF
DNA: TGTGCCAGCCGTACCGGGACAGCGCCGAGTGGTGAGCAGTTCTTC

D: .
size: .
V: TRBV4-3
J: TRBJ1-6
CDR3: CASSQAQNSPLHF
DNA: TGCGCCAGCAGCCAAGCGCAGAATTCACCCCTCCACTTT

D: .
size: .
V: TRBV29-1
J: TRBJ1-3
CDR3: CSVGLVSGNTIYF
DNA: TGCAGCGTTGGGCTGGTCTCTGGAAACACCATATATTTT

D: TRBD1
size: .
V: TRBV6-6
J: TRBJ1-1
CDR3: CASSSGQGRTEAFF
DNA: TGTGCCAGCAGCAGCGGACAGGGGCGGACTGAAGCTTTCTTT

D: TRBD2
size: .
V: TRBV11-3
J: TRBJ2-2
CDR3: CASSLSGTGTGELFF
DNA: TGTGCCAGCAGCTTAAGCGGGACCGGCACCGGGGAGCTGTTTTTT

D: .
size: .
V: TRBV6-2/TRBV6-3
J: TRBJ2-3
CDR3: CASSQSPEGVGTDTQYF
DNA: TGTGCCAGCAGCCAATCCCCGGAGGGAGTGGGCACAGATACGCAGTATTTT

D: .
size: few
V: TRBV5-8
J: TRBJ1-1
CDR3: CASSLVFGPGTGGFTEAFF
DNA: TGTGCCAGCAGCTTGGTGTTCGGTCCAGGGACTGGTGGGTTCACTGAAGCTTTCTTT

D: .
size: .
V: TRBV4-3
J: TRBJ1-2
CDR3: CASSPRRKEGYTF
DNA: TGCGCCAGCAGTCCCCGACGGAAGGAGGGCTACACCTTC

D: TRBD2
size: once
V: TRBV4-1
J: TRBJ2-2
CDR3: CASSQLAGEAGELFF
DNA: TGCGCCAGCAGCCAACTAGCGGGAGAGGCCGGGGAGCTGTTTTTT

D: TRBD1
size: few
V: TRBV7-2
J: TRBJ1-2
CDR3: CASSSDRGPRGYTF
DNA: TGTGCCAGCAGCTCGGACAGGGGGCCAAGAGGCTACACCTTC

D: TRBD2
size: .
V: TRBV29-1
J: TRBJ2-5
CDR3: CSLKGLAGVKRGETQYF
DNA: TGCAGCTTGAAGGGACTAGCGGGAGTTAAAAGAGGAGAGACCCAGTACTTC

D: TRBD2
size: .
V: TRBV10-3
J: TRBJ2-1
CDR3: CAISESVLARDNEQFF
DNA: TGTGCCATCAGTGAGTCCGTACTAGCGAGGGACAATGAGCAGTTCTTC

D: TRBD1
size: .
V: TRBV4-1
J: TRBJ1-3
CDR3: CASTLDRGSGNTIYF
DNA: TGCGCCAGTACTCTGGACAGGGGATCCGGAAACACCATATATTTT

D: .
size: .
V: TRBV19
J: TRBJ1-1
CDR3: CASSGNAGWNTEAFF
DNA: TGTGCCAGTAGTGGTAATGCCGGGTGGAACACTGAAGCTTTCTTT

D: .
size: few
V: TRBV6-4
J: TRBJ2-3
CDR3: CASSDGTSTDTQYF
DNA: TGTGCCAGCAGTGACGGGACAAGCACAGATACGCAGTATTTT

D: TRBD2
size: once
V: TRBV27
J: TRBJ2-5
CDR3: CASSRTGLAAQETQYF
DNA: TGTGCCAGCAGCCGAACGGGACTAGCGGCTCAAGAGACCCAGTACTTC